This entry is about one T cell receptor beta chain. This entry belongs to a study of blood T cell repertoires in COVID-19. As for the study in general: Both acute and convalescent COVID-19 samples were obtained from the United States, Italy and Spain.

Per the authors' pipeline: Counts of nucleated cells, estimated from reference gene primer amplification, were obtained. Repertoires were generated with immunoSEQ multiplex PCR, while TCRdb's copy carries only in-frame clones and drops some. From that table come the V and J calls and clone size; the DNA was used to work out D and trimming. The sample consists of some 110,000 clones, 85% to 90% of them appearing once. CDR3 length equals 15 residues. The germline gives CDR1 SGDLS, CDR2 YYNGEE. Trimming took 1 base from V and 5 from J; bases not matched to a gene: 5. The sample consisted of peripheral blood. This rearrangement joins TRBV9 to TRBJ1-4; 7 nucleotides line up with TRBD1. The sequence was obtained from a human donor in a cohort sampled during active COVID-19. The CDR3 is CASSVRTGENEKLFF. As DNA, the CDR3 is TGTGCCAGCAGCGTACGGACAGGAGAAAATGAAAAACTGTTTTTT.